Described below is a single TCR beta chain sequence and its context. The target antigen is unknown. Sequencing used immunoSEQ multiplex PCR; TCRdb keeps in-frame clones, though not all of them. The sample records around 95,000 clones, under 90% being singletons. Focal radiation was given together with CTLA-4 blockade (ipilimumab) to patients with chemo-refractory metastatic non-small-cell lung cancer. This specimen comes from a study of radiotherapy plus CTLA-4 blockade in lung cancer. Study-wide results and caveats: TCR clones originating in tumors grew in number in blood after radiotherapy plus ipilimumab. Reports state that early shifts in blood T cell clones, with interferon-beta, best predicted response.

This TCR was recovered from a human donor with non-small cell lung cancer who had stable disease on radiotherapy plus ipilimumab. Sequencing used peripheral blood, obtained from a patient treated with radiotherapy plus ipilimumab.

The CDR3 region is CASSLGQAATSSYNSPLHF. CDR3 nucleotides: TGTGCCAGCAGCTTGGGACAGGCTGCAACGAGCTCCTATAATTCACCCCTCCACTTT. J is TRBJ1-6 and V is TRBV5-5; tentative D call: TRBD1 (6 bases). From germline, CDR1 is SGHKS and CDR2 YYEKEE (reference sequence). V lost 0 bases, J lost 0 bases, and 16 bases lay in between. This CDR3 has 19 amino acids.